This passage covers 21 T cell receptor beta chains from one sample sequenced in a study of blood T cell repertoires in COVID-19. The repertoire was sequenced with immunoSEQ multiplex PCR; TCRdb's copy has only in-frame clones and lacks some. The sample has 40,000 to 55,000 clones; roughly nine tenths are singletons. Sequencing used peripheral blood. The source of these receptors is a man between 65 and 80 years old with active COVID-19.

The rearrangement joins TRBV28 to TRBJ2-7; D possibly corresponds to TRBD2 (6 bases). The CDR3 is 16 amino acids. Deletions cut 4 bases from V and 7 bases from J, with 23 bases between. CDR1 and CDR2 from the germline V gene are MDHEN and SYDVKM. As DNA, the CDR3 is TGTGCCAGCAGTTCGGACTCCAGCGGGTCTCCTAGAGAGCAGTACTTC. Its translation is CASSSDSSGSPREQYF.

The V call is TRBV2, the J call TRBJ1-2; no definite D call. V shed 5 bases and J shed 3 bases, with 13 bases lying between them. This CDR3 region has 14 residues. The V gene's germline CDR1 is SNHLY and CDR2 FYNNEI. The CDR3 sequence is CASSSPRQHYGYTF. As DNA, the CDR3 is TGTGCCAGCAGTTCCCCGAGGCAGCACTATGGCTACACCTTC.

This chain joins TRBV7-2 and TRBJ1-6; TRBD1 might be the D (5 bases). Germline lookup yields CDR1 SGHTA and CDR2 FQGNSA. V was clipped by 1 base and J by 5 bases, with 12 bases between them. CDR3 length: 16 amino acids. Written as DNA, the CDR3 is TGTGCCAGCAGCTTAGTCGGGGGAATGAATAATTCACCCCTCCACTTT. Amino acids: CASSLVGGMNNSPLHF.

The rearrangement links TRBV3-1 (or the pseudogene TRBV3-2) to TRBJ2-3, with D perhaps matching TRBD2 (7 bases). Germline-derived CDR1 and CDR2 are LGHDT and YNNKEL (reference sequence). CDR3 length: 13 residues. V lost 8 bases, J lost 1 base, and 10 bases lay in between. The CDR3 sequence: CASRGAGTDTQYF. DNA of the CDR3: TGTGCCAGCCGGGGGGCCGGCACAGATACGCAGTATTTT.

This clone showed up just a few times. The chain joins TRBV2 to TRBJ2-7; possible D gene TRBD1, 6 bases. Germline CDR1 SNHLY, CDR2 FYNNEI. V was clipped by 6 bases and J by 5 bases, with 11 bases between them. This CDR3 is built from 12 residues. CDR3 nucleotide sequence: TGTGCCAGCAGCCAACAGGGAAACGAGCAGTACTTC. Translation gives CASSQQGNEQYF. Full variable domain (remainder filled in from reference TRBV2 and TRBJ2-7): EPEVTQTPSHQVTQMGQEVILRCVPISNHLYFYWYRQILGQKVEFLVSFYNNEISEKSEIFDDQFSVERPDGSNFTLKIRSTKLEDSAMYFCASSQQGNEQYFGPGTRLTVT.

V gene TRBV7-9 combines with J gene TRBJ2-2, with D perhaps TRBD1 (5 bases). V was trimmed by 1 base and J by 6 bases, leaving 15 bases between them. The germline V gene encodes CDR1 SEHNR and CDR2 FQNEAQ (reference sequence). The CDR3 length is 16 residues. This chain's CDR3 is CASSLGRVDGPGELFF. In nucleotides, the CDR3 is TGTGCCAGCAGCTTAGGCAGGGTGGATGGCCCCGGGGAGCTGTTTTTT.

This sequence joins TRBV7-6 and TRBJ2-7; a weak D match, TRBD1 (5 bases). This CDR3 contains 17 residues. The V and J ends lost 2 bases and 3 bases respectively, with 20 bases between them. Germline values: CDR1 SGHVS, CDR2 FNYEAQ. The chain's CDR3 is CASSLFDQGRVVYEQYF. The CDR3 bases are TGTGCCAGCAGCTTATTCGACCAGGGCAGGGTGGTCTACGAGCAGTACTTC. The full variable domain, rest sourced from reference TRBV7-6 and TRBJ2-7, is GAGVSQSPRYKVTKRGQDVALRCDPISGHVSLYWYRQALGQGPEFLTYFNYEAQQDKSGLPNDRFSAERPEGSISTLTIQRTEQRDSAMYRCASSLFDQGRVVYEQYFGPGTRLTVT.

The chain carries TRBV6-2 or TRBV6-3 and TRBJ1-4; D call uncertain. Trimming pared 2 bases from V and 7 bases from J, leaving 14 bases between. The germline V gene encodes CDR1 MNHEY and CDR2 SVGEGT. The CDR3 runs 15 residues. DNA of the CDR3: TGTGCCAGCAGTTACCGTCCGGAGTTGGGTGAAAAACTGTTTTTT. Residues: CASSYRPELGEKLFF.

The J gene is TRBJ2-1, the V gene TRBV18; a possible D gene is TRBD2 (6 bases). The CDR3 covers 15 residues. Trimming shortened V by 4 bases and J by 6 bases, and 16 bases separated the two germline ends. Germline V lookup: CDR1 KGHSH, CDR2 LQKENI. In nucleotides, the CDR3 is TGTGCCAGCTCACTGACTAGAACGTCGTCCAATGAGCAGTTCTTC. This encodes CASSLTRTSSNEQFF.

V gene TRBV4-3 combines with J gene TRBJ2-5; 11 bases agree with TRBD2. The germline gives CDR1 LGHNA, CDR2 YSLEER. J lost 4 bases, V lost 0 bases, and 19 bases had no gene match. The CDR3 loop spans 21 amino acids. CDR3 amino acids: CASSQERTGVSGGARRETQYF. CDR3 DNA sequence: TGCGCCAGCAGCCAAGAGAGGACGGGAGTTAGCGGGGGGGCCCGGAGAGAGACCCAGTACTTC.

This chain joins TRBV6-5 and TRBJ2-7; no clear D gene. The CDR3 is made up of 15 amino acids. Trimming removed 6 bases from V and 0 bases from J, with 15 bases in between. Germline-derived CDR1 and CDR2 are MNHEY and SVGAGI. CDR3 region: CASSRNKLSSYEQYF. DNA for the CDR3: TGTGCCAGCAGCAGAAACAAACTAAGCTCCTACGAGCAGTACTTC.

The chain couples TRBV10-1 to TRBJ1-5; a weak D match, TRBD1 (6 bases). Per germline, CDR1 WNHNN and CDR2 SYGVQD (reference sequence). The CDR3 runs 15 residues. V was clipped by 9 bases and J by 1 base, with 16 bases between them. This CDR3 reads CARHTGRVSNQPQHF. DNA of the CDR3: TGCGCCAGACATACAGGGCGAGTAAGCAATCAGCCCCAGCATTTT.

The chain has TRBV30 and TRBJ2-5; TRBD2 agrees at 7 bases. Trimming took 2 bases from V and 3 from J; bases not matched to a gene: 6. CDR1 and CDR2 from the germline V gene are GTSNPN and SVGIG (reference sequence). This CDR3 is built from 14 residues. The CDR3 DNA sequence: TGTGCCTGGAGTTGGGGGGGGAGGAAAGAGACCCAGTACTTC. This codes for CAWSWGGRKETQYF.

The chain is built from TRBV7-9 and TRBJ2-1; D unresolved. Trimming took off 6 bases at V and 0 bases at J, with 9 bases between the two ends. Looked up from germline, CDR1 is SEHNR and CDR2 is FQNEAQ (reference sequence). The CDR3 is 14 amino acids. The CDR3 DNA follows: TGTGCCAGCAGTGAGCTGAGCTCCTACAATGAGCAGTTCTTC. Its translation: CASSELSSYNEQFF.

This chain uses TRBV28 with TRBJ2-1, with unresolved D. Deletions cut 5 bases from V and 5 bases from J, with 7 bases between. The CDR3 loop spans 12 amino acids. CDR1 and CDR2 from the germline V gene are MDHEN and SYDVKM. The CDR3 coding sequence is TGTGCCAGCAGTCCTAGGAACAATGAGCAGTTCTTC. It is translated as CASSPRNNEQFF.

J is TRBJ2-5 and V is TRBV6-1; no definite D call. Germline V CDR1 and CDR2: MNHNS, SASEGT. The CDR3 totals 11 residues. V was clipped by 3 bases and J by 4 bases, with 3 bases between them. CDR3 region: CASSDVETQYF. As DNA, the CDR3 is TGTGCCAGCAGTGACGTAGAGACCCAGTACTTC.

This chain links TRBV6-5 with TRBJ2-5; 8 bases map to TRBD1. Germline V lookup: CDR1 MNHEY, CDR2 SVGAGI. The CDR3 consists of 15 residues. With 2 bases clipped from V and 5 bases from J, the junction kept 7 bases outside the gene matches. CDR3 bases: TGTGCCAGCAGTTACGGGACAGGCGGAGAGGAGACCCAGTACTTC. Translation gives CASSYGTGGEETQYF.

The CDR3 sequence: CSASDRGNFNEQFF. Here the CDR3 DNA reads TGCAGTGCTAGTGACAGGGGAAATTTCAATGAGCAGTTCTTC. The chain combines TRBV20-1 with TRBJ2-1; 8 bases agree with TRBD1. The germline V gene has CDR1 DFQATT and CDR2 SNEGSKA (reference sequence). Trimming removed 3 bases from V and 6 bases from J; junction bases left unmatched: 7. This CDR3 contains 14 residues.

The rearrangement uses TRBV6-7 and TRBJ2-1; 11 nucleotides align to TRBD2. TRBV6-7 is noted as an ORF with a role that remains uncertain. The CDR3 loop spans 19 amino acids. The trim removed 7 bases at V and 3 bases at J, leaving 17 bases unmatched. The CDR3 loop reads CASTYFSGGDPFLYNEQFF. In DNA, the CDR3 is TGTGCCAGCACCTACTTTAGCGGGGGGGATCCATTTCTCTACAATGAGCAGTTCTTC.

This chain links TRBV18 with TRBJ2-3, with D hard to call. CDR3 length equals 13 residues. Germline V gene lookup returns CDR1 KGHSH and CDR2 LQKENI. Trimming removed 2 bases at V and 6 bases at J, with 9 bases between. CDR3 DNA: TGTGCCAGCTCACCAACTTTACTGGATACGCAGTATTTT. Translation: CASSPTLLDTQYF.

This chain's CDR3 is CASQGKQGLRSSPLHF. The CDR3 DNA reads TGTGCCAGTCAAGGAAAACAGGGTTTAAGAAGTTCACCCCTCCACTTT. The chain is built from TRBV19 and TRBJ1-6; D is possibly TRBD1 (6 bases). This CDR3 region has 16 residues. Trimming pared 8 bases from V and 9 bases from J, leaving 23 bases between. Looked up from germline, CDR1 is LNHDA and CDR2 is SQIVND (reference sequence).